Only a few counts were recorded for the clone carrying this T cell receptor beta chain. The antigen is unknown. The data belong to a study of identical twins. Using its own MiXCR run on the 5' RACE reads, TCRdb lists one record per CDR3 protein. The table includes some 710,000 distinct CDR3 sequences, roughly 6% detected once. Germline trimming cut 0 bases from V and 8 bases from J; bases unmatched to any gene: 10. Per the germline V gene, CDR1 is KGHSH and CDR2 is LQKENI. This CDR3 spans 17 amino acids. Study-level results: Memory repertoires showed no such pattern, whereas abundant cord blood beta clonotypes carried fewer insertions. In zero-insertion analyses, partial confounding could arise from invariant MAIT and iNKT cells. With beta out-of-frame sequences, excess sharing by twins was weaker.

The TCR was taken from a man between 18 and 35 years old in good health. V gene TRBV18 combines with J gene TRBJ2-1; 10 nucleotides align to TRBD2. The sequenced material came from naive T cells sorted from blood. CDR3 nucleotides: TGTGCCAGCTCACCACCCCTTTCAACTAGCGGGATCGATGAGCAGTTCTTC. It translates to CASSPPLSTSGIDEQFF.